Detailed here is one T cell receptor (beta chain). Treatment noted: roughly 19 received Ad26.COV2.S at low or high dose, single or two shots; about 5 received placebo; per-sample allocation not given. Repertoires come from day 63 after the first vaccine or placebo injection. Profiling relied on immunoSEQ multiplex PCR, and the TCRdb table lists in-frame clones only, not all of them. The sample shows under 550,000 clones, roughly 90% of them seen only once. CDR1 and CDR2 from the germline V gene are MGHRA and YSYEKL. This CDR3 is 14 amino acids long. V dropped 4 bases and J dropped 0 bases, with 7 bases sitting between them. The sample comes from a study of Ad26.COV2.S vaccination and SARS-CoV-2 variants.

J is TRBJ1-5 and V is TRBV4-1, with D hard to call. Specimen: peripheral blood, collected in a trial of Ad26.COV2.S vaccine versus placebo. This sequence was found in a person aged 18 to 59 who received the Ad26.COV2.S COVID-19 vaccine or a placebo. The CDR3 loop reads CASSRATSNQPQHF. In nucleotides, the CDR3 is TGCGCCAGCAGCCGGGCGACTAGCAATCAGCCCCAGCATTTT.